Described below is a single TCR beta chain sequence and its context. Original processing methods: How many nucleated cells were present was estimated from reference gene primer amplification. Sequencing used immunoSEQ multiplex PCR; TCRdb keeps in-frame clones, though not all of them. D and trimming come from the DNA, and the V and J calls and clone size come from that table. The sample holds under 200,000 clones, around 82% seen once. The participants were between about 18 and 90 years old and came from 24 US areas. Cohort assignment relied on participant-reported clinical history. The CDR3 sequence is 13 residues long. V was shortened by 3 bases and J by 4 bases, with 10 bases between the two germline ends. CDR1 is MNHNS and CDR2 is SASEGT in the germline V gene. The data were obtained in a study of blood T cell repertoires in COVID-19.

Sequenced material: PBMCs or T cells enriched from blood (not recorded which). This TCR was sampled from a woman aged 55-75 years with acute COVID-19. This chain joins TRBV6-1 and TRBJ2-7; D remains unclear. The CDR3 sequence is CASSEQVSYEQYV. CDR3 coding DNA: TGTGCCAGCAGTGAGCAGGTTTCATACGAGCAGTACGTC.